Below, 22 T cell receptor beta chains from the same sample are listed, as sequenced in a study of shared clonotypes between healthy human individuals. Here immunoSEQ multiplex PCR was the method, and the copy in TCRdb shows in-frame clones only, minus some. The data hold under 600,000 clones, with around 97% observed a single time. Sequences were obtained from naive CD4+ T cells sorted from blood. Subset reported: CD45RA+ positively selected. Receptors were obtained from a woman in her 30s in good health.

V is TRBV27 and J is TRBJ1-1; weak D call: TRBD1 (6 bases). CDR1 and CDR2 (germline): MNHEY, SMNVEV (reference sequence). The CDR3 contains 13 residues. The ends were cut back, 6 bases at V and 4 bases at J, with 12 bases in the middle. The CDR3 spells CASRYRESTEAFF. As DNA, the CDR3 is TGTGCCAGCAGATACAGGGAATCCACTGAAGCTTTCTTT.

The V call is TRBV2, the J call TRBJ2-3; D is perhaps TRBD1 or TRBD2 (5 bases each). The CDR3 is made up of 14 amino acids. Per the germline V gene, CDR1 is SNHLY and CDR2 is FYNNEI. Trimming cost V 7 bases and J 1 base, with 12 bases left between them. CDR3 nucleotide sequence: TGTGCCAGCACCCTGTCGGGGCGCACAGATACGCAGTATTTT. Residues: CASTLSGRTDTQYF. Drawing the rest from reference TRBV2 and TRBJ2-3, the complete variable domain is EPEVTQTPSHQVTQMGQEVILRCVPISNHLYFYWYRQILGQKVEFLVSFYNNEISEKSEIFDDQFSVERPDGSNFTLKIRSTKLEDSAMYFCASTLSGRTDTQYFGPGTRLTVL.

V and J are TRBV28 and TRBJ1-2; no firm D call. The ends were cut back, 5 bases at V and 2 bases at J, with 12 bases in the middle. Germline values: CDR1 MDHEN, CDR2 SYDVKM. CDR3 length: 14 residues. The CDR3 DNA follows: TGTGCCAGCAGTCGGTACACGGGAAACTATGGCTACACCTTC. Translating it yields CASSRYTGNYGYTF.

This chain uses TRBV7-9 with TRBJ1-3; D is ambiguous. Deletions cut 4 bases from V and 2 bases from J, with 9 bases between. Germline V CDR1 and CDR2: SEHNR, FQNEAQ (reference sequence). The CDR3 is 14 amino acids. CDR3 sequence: CASSSLGAGNTIYF. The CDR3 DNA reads TGTGCCAGCAGCTCGCTTGGGGCTGGAAACACCATATATTTT.

The CDR3 DNA is TGCGCCAGCAGCTTGGTGGCAGGGACCAACTCTGGAAACACCATATATTTT. Translating it yields CASSLVAGTNSGNTIYF. The chain links TRBV5-1 to TRBJ1-3; maybe TRBD1 (5 bases). Germline values: CDR1 SGHRS, CDR2 YFSETQ. This CDR3 region has 17 residues. Trimming left V 0 bases short and J 0 bases short, with 13 bases between.

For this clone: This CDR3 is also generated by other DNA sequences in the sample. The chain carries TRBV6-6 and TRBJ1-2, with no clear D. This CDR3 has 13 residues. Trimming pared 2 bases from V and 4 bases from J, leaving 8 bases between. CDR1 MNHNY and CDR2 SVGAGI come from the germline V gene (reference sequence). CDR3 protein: CASSYEGSYGYTF. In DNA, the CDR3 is TGTGCCAGCAGTTACGAGGGTAGCTATGGCTACACCTTC.

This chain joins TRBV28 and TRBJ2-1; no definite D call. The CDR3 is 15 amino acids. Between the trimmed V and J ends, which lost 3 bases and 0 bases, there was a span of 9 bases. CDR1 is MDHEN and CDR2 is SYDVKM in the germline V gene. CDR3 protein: CASSFGRSSYNEQFF. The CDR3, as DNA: TGTGCCAGCAGTTTCGGACGGAGCTCCTACAATGAGCAGTTCTTC.

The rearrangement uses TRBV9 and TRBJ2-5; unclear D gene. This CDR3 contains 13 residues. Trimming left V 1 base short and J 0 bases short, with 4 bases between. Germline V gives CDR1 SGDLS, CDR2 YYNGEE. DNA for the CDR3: TGTGCCAGCAGCGTATCGTACCAAGAGACCCAGTACTTC. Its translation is CASSVSYQETQYF.

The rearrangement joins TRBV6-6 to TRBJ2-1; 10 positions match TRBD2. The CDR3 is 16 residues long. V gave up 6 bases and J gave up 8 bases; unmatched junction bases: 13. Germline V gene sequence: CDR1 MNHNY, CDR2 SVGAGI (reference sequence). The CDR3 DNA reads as TGTGCCAGCAGAGGGTCTAGCGGGAGTAAGCTCCATGAGCAGTTCTTC. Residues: CASRGSSGSKLHEQFF.

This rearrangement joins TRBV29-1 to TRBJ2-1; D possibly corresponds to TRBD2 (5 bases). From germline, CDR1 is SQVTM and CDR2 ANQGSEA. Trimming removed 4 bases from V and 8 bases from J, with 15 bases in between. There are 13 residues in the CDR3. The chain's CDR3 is CSVVRFPGDEQFF. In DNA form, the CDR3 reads TGCAGCGTTGTGCGCTTCCCCGGGGATGAGCAGTTCTTC.

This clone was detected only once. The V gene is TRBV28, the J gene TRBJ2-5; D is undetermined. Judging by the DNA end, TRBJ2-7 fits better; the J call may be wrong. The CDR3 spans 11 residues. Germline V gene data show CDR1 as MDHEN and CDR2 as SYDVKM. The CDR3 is CASSLNDEQYF. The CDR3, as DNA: TGTGCCAGCAGTTTAAATGACGAGCAGTACTTC.

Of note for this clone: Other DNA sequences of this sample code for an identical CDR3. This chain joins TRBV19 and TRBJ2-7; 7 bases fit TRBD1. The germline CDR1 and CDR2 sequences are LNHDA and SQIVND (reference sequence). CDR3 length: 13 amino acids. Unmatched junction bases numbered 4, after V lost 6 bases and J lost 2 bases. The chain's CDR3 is CASSRTGTYEQYF. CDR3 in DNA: TGTGCCAGTAGCCGGACAGGAACCTACGAGCAGTACTTC.

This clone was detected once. CDR3 loop: CSARRVGEQFF. CDR3 in DNA: TGCAGTGCTAGACGGGTCGGTGAGCAGTTCTTC. The chain has TRBV20-1 and TRBJ2-1; D remains unclear. Germline CDR1 DFQATT, CDR2 SNEGSKA (reference sequence). CDR3 length: 11 residues. V was clipped by 2 bases and J by 9 bases, with 8 bases between them.

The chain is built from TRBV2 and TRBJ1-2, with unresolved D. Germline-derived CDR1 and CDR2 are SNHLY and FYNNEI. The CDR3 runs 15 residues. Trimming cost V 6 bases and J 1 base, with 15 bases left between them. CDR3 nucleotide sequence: TGTGCCAGCAGCGTCATGGAGACCAATAACTATGGCTACACCTTC. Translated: CASSVMETNNYGYTF.

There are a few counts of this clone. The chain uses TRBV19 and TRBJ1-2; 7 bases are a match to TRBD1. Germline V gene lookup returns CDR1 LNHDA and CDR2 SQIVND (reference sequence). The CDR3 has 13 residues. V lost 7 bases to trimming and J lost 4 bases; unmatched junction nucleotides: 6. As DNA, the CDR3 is TGTGCCAGTATAGGAGGGACAGTCTATGGCTACACCTTC. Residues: CASIGGTVYGYTF.

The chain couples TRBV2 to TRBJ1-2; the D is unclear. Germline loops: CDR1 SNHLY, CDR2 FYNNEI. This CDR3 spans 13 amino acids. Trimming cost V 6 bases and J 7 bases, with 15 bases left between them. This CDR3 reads CASSEYPRAGYTF. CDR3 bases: TGTGCCAGCAGCGAATACCCTAGGGCTGGCTACACCTTC. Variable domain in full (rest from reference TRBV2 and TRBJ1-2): EPEVTQTPSHQVTQMGQEVILRCVPISNHLYFYWYRQILGQKVEFLVSFYNNEISEKSEIFDDQFSVERPDGSNFTLKIRSTKLEDSAMYFCASSEYPRAGYTFGSGTRLTVV.

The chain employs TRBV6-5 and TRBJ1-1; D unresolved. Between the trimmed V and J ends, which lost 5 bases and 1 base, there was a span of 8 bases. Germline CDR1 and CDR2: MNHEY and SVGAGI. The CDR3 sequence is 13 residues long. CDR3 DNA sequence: TGTGCCAGCAGTACCCAGACGAACACTGAAGCTTTCTTT. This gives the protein CASSTQTNTEAFF.

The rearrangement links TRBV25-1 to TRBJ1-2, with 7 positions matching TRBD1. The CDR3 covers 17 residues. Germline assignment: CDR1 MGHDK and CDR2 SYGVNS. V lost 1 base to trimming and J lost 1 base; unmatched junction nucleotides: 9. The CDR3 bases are TGTGCCAGCAGTGAATCCGGAGGACAGGAAATTAACTATGGCTACACCTTC. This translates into CASSESGGQEINYGYTF.

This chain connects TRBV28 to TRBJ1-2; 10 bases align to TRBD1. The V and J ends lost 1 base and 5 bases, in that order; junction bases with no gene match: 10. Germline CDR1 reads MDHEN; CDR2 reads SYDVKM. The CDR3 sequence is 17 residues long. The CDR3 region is CASSLSSTGGRTYGYTF. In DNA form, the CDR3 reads TGTGCCAGCAGTTTATCATCGACAGGGGGCAGGACTTATGGCTACACCTTC.

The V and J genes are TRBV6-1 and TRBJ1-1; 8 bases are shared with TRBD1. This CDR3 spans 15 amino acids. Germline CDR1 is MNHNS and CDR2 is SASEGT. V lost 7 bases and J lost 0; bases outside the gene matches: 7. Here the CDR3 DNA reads TGTGCCAGCATCACCGGGACAGGAGTGAACACTGAAGCTTTCTTT. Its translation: CASITGTGVNTEAFF.

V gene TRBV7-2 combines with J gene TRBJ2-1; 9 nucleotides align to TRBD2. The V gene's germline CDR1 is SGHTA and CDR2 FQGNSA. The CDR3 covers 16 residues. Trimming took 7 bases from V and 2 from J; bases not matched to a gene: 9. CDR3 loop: CASTLLGTSTYNEQFF. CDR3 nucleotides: TGTGCCAGCACCCTCCTGGGGACTAGCACCTACAATGAGCAGTTCTTC.

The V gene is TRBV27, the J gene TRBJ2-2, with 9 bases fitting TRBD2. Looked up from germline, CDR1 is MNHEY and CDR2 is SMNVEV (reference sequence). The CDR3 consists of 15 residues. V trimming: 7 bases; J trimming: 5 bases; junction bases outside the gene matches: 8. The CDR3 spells CASTWAGGGTGELFF. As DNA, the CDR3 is TGTGCCAGCACGTGGGCGGGAGGGGGAACCGGGGAGCTGTTTTTT.